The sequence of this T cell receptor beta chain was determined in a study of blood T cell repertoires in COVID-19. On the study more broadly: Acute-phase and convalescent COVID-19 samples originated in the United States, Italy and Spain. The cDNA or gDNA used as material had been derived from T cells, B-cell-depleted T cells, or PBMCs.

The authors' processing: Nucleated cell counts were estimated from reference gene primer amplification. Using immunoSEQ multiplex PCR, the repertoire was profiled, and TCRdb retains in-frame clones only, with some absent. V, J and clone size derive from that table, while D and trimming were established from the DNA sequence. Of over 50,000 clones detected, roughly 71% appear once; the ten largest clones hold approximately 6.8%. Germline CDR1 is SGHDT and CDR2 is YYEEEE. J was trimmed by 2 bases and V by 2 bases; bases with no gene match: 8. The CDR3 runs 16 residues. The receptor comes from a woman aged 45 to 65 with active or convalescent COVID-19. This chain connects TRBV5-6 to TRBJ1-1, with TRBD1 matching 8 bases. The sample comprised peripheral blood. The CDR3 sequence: CASSFGTGWANTEAFF. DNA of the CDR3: TGTGCCAGCAGCTTCGGGACAGGTTGGGCAAACACTGAAGCTTTCTTT.